The TCR beta chain under discussion was sequenced for a study of T cells in Graves' hyperthyroidism and ophthalmopathy. This CDR3 contains 15 residues. The V gene lost 2 bases and the J gene lost 4 bases, with 13 bases spanning the gap. Germline lookup yields CDR1 SGHTS and CDR2 YDEGEE. Exclusion criteria comprised uncontrolled infection, other autoimmune disease, pregnancy or lactation. Diagnostic assessment was based on clinical symptoms, serum thyroxine and TRAb, thyroid ultrasound and orbital computed tomography. The authors took PBMCs from 10 ml fresh peripheral blood. TCR beta CDR3 sequences were amplified from RNA transcripts. Researchers ran a first-round RT-PCR on the TCR CDR3 using the HTBI primer set. TCRdb ran MiXCR on the multiplex PCR reads and lists one entry per CDR3 protein. The sample includes around 620,000 distinct CDR3 sequences, roughly 17% of them seen just once.

The TCR originated in a woman aged 25 to 39 with Graves' hyperthyroidism. The rearrangement links TRBV5-8 to TRBJ2-4; maybe TRBD2 (5 bases). Sample: blood. The DNA for the CDR3 is TGTGCCAGCAGCTTTGAGGGCAGCCTTAAAAACATTCAGTACTTC. Its translation is CASSFEGSLKNIQYF.